This TCR beta chain was identified in a study of CD8 T cells in ankylosing spondylitis. Study results and limitations: Disease-linked clones displayed a CD8+ phenotype and appeared relatively rarely in peripheral blood.

V shed 1 base and J shed 0 bases, with 12 bases lying between them. The CDR3 covers 17 residues. 5'-RACE, quantitative and with molecular barcodes, yielded the TCR beta libraries. Each CDR3 protein gets one entry after TCRdb re-called the 5' RACE reads with MiXCR. The sample lists about 300,000 distinct CDR3 sequences, around 10% occurring once. Many counts were recorded for this clonotype. The antigen is unknown. The source of this sequence is a female donor with ankylosing spondylitis or in good health (not recorded which). V usage is TRBV12-3 or TRBV12-4 and J usage is TRBJ1-4; no reliable D call. The sample taken for sequencing was blood, either unsorted or a sorted T cell fraction (not recorded which). CDR3 protein: CASSLDPRRATNEKLFF. The CDR3 DNA follows: TGTGCCAGCAGTTTAGACCCCCGGCGGGCAACTAATGAAAAACTGTTTTTT.